These T cell receptor beta chains were read from a single sample in a study of CD8 T cells in ankylosing spondylitis. TCRdb reprocessed the 5' RACE reads via MiXCR and lists one record per CDR3 protein. The sample lists roughly 700,000 distinct CDR3 sequences, around 20% occurring once. Material: blood, either unsorted or a sorted T cell fraction (not recorded which). Source of these receptors: a male donor with ankylosing spondylitis. CDR3s include the opening cysteine and the closing phenylalanine or tryptophan. A D gene is named only where the DNA matches it firmly. Clone size, where shown, is once, few, many, or a class for clones that have expanded.

J gene | clone size | D gene | V gene | CDR3 DNA | CDR3 protein
TRBJ1-2 | NA | TRBD1 | TRBV3-1 | TGTGCCAGCAGCCCCCGAGAGACAGGGTCAGGCTATGGCTACACCTTC | CASSPRETGSGYGYTF
TRBJ2-7 | few | TRBD2 | TRBV28 | TGTGCCAGCAGTTTACTTAAGGTTCAGGGAGGGAAGCAGTACTTC | CASSLLKVQGGKQYF
TRBJ2-3 | NA | TRBD2 | TRBV20-1 | TGCAGTGCTAGAGTGGGGCCGGGGGGAAACACAGATACGCAGTATTTT | CSARVGPGGNTDTQYF
TRBJ1-2 | few | NA | TRBV12-3/TRBV12-4 | TGTGCCAGCAGTTTGGGCCCCGCAAATTATGGCTACACCTTC | CASSLGPANYGYTF
TRBJ1-1 | NA | NA | TRBV29-1 | TGCAGCGTTGAAGATTGGGTCATGAACACTGAAGCTTTCTTT | CSVEDWVMNTEAFF
TRBJ1-2 | few | NA | TRBV27 | TGTGCCAGCAGTCCTCTTATGGGTGGCTACACCTTC | CASSPLMGGYTF
TRBJ2-1 | few | TRBD2 | TRBV24-1 | TGTGCCACCACGGGAGGGTATTACAATGAGCAGTTCTTC | CATTGGYYNEQFF
TRBJ2-7 | NA | TRBD1 | TRBV7-9 | TGTGCCAGCAGCCCTAGGAATGGTGGACAGGGGAACTACGAGCAGTACTTC | CASSPRNGGQGNYEQYF
TRBJ2-3 | many | NA | TRBV12-3/TRBV12-4 | TGTGCCAGCAGTTTAGCAGATACGCAGTATTTT | CASSLADTQYF
TRBJ2-7 | NA | TRBD1 | TRBV27 | TGTGCCAGCAGTCGACGACAGGGGGCTCTGAACGAGCAGTACTTC | CASSRRQGALNEQYF
TRBJ2-3 | few | TRBD2 | TRBV5-1 | TGCGCCAGCAGCTTCCAGGGTGCGGGAGGCGCAGATACGCAGTATTTT | CASSFQGAGGADTQYF
TRBJ2-7 | NA | NA | TRBV12-3/TRBV12-4 | TGTGCCAGCAGCCCGGGACTTGTCGAGCAGTACTTC | CASSPGLVEQYF
TRBJ2-7 | NA | NA | TRBV6-5 | TGTGCCAGCAGTTACGATGGCGGGAACGAGCAGTACTTC | CASSYDGGNEQYF
TRBJ2-5 | few | TRBD1 | TRBV9 | TGTGCCAGCAGCGCCTCTTACAGGGGGCCGCTCCAAGAGACCCAGTACTTC | CASSASYRGPLQETQYF
TRBJ2-1 | NA | NA | TRBV15 | TGTGCCACCAGCAGAGATGTAGACAGCTCCTACAATGAGCAGTTCTTC | CATSRDVDSSYNEQFF
TRBJ2-1 | few | NA | TRBV4-2 | TGTGCCAGCAGCCAAGATGCGGGGAGCAATGAGCAGTTCTTC | CASSQDAGSNEQFF
TRBJ2-1 | few | TRBD2 | TRBV11-2 | TGTGCCAGCAGCATCGGGACTAGCGGAGCCCAGTTCTTC | CASSIGTSGAQFF
TRBJ2-1 | NA | TRBD1 | TRBV12-5 | TGTGCTAGTGGAAACGGACAGGGTTCGGATGAGCAGTTCTTC | CASGNGQGSDEQFF
TRBJ2-7 | NA | NA | TRBV7-2 | TGTGCCAGCAGCTTAGTCTGGGACTTCACCTACGAGCAGTACTTC | CASSLVWDFTYEQYF
TRBJ2-7 | few | TRBD1 | TRBV5-6 | TGTGCCAGCAGCGGCGGACAGGACCCCGATATATTTCTCTACGAGCAGTACTTC | CASSGGQDPDIFLYEQYF
TRBJ2-2 | few | NA | TRBV28 | TGTGCCAGCAGTTTCTGGTCTAGACCCGGGGAGCTGTTTTTT | CASSFWSRPGELFF
TRBJ2-1 | few | TRBD2 | TRBV2 | TGTGCCAGCAATCTCCGACTAGCGGGGGATGAGCAGTTCTTC | CASNLRLAGDEQFF
TRBJ1-5 | NA | NA | TRBV27 | TGTGCCAGCAGTTTCTCCAGGGTTCAGCCCCAGCATTTT | CASSFSRVQPQHF
TRBJ1-2 | NA | TRBD1 | TRBV5-1 | TGCGCCAGCAGCTGGGGGACAGGAGACTACTATGGCTACACCTTC | CASSWGTGDYYGYTF
TRBJ2-5 | NA | TRBD1 | TRBV7-8 | TGTGCCAGCAGCCCCGGGACAGGGGTGAGGGAGACCCAGTACTTC | CASSPGTGVRETQYF
TRBJ2-7 | NA | NA | TRBV27 | TGTGCCAGCACTTTCTCGCCCGTGGGGCCCTACGAGCAGTACTTC | CASTFSPVGPYEQYF
TRBJ2-1 | NA | NA | TRBV6-2/TRBV6-3 | TGTGCCAGCTGCCCTAGCGACTACAATGAGCAGTTCTTC | CASCPSDYNEQFF
TRBJ2-2 | NA | TRBD1 | TRBV5-1 | TGCGCCAGCAGCCGGATTGGGACAGGGGTGAACACCGGGGAGCTGTTTTTT | CASSRIGTGVNTGELFF
TRBJ2-5 | NA | TRBD2 | TRBV15 | TGTGCCACCAGCAGGCGGGAGCCAACATACTTTGGAGAGACCCAGTACTTC | CATSRREPTYFGETQYF
TRBJ2-5 | NA | TRBD2 | TRBV5-1 | TGCGCCAGCAGCAAGGGACTAGAAGAGACCCAGTACTTC | CASSKGLEETQYF
TRBJ1-2 | NA | TRBD1 | TRBV20-1 | TGCAGTGCTAGACCGACAGGGGTGTGGGATGGCTACACCTTC | CSARPTGVWDGYTF
TRBJ1-1 | NA | NA | TRBV12-3/TRBV12-4 | TGTGCCAGCAGTTGGACATCATACACTGAAGCTTTCTTT | CASSWTSYTEAFF
TRBJ2-2 | NA | NA | TRBV11-2 | TGTGCCAGCAGATTTACGGGGTCCGGGGAGCTGTTTTTT | CASRFTGSGELFF
TRBJ2-2 | NA | TRBD2 | TRBV12-3/TRBV12-4 | TGTGCCAGCAGATCTAGCGGGAGAGTAAACACCGGGGAGCTGTTTTTT | CASRSSGRVNTGELFF
TRBJ2-7 | few | NA | TRBV10-3 | TGTGCCATCAGTGAGGACAGTTCCTACGAGCAGTACTTC | CAISEDSSYEQYF
TRBJ2-7 | few | TRBD2 | TRBV20-1 | TGCAGTGCCTTTACTAGCGGGAGATACGAGCAGTACTTC | CSAFTSGRYEQYF
TRBJ1-2 | NA | NA | TRBV9 | TGTGCCAGCAGCGGGGGACTGAGCTATGGCTACACCTTC | CASSGGLSYGYTF
TRBJ1-5 | NA | NA | TRBV7-2 | TGTGCCAGCAGCCCCCGACGAGAGGGCAATCAGCCCCAGCATTTT | CASSPRREGNQPQHF